The clone carrying this T cell receptor (beta chain) showed up just a few times. Its antigen is unidentified. Via MiXCR, TCRdb re-called the 5' RACE reads, giving one row per CDR3 protein. Among approximately 290,000 distinct CDR3 sequences listed, less than 25% were seen once. The V and J ends lost 11 bases and 0 bases respectively, with 17 bases between them. The germline V gene encodes CDR1 MNHNS and CDR2 SASEGT. This CDR3 is 15 amino acids long. This sample stems from a study of CD8 T cells in ankylosing spondylitis. Whole-study findings and limits: Earlier authors reported some of these motif variants in reactive arthritis synovial fluid and blood. Characteristic, it appeared, of ankylosing spondylitis blood was a TCR beta motif of eight highly homologous variants.

The sample consisted of blood, either unsorted or a sorted T cell fraction (not recorded which). The genes are TRBV6-1 and TRBJ2-1; unclear D gene. The sequence derives from a female donor with ankylosing spondylitis or in good health (not recorded which). The DNA for the CDR3 is TGTGCCGGGTCACCAAACTCTGCCTCCTACAATGAGCAGTTCTTC. Protein product: CAGSPNSASYNEQFF.